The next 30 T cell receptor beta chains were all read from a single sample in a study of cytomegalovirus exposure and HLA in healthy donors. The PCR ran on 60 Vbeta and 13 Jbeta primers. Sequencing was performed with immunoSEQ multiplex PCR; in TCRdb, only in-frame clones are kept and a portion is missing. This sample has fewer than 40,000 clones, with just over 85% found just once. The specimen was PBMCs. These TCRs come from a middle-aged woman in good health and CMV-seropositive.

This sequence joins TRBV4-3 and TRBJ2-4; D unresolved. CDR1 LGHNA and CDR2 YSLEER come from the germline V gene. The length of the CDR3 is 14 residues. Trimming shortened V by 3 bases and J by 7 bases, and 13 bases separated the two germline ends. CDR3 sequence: CASSQGSLENIQYF. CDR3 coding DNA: TGCGCCAGCAGCCAGGGCTCCCTTGAGAACATTCAGTACTTC.

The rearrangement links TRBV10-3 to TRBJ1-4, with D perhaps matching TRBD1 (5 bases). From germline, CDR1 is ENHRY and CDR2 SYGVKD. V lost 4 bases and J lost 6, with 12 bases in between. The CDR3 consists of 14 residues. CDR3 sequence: CAISGARGDEKLFF. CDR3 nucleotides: TGTGCCATCAGTGGTGCAAGGGGCGATGAAAAACTGTTTTTT.

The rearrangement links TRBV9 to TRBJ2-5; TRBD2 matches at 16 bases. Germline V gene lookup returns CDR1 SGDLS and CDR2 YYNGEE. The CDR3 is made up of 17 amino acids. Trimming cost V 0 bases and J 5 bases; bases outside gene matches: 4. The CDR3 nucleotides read TGTGCCAGCAGCGTAGGTGGGACTAGCGGGGGGGTGGAGACCCAGTACTTC. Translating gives CASSVGGTSGGVETQYF.

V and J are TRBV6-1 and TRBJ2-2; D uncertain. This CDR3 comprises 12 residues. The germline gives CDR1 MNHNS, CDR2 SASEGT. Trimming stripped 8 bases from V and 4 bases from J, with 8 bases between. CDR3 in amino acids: CASPVLTGELFF. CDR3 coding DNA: TGTGCCAGCCCAGTTCTCACCGGGGAGCTGTTTTTT.

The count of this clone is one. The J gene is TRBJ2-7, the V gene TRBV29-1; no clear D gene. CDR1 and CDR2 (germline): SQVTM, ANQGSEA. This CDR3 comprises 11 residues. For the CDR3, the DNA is TGCAGTGCCGGCGAGGTTTACGAGCAGTACTTC. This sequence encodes CSAGEVYEQYF.

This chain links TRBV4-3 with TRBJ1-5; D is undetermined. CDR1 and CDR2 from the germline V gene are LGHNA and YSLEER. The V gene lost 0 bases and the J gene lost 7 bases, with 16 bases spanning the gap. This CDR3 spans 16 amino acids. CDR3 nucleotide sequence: TGCGCCAGCAGCCAAGATCCTAACGGGAAAGGACAGCCCCAGCATTTT. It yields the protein CASSQDPNGKGQPQHF.

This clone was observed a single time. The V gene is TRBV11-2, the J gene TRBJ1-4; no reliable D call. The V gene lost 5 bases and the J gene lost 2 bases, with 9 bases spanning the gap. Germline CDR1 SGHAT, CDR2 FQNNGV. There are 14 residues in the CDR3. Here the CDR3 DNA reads TGTGCCAGCAGCGTGCGATCTACTAATGAAAAACTGTTTTTT. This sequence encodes CASSVRSTNEKLFF.

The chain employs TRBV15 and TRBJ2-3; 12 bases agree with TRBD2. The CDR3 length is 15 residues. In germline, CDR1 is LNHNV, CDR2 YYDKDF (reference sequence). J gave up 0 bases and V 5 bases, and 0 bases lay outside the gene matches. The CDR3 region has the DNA TGTGCCACCAGCCTAGCGGGGGGGAGCACAGATACGCAGTATTTT. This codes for CATSLAGGSTDTQYF. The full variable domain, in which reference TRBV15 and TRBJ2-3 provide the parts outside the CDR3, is DAMVIQNPRYQVTQFGKPVTLSCSQTLNHNVMYWYQQKSSQAPKLLFHYYDKDFNNEADTPDNFQSRRPNTSFCFLDIRSPGLGDTAMYLCATSLAGGSTDTQYFGPGTRLTVL.

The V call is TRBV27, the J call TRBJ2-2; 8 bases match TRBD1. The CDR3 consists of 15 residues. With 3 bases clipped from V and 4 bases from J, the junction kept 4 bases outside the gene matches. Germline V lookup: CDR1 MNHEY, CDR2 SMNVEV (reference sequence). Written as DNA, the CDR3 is TGTGCCAGCAGTTTTTCCAGGGGGCCCACCGGGGAGCTGTTTTTT. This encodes CASSFSRGPTGELFF.

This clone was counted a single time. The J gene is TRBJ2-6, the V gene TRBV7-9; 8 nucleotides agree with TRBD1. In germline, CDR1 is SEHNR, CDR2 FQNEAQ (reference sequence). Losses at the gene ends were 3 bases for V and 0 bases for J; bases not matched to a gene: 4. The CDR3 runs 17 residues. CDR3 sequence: CASSFRTGRSGANVLTF. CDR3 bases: TGTGCCAGCAGCTTTCGGACAGGGCGCTCTGGGGCCAACGTCCTGACTTTC.

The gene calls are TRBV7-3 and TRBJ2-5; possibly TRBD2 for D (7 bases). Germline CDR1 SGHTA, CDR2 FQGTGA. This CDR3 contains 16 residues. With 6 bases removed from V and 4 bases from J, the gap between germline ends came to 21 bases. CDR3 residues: CASSSAEGGAAETQYF. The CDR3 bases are TGTGCCAGCAGTTCTGCCGAAGGGGGGGCCGCAGAGACCCAGTACTTC.

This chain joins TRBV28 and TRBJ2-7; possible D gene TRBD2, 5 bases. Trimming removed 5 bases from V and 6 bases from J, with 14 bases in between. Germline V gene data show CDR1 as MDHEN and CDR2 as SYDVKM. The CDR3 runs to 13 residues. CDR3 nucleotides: TGTGCCAGCAGTCCCCTAGGACTGGGCGAGCAGTACTTC. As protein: CASSPLGLGEQYF. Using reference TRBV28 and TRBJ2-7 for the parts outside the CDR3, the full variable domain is DVKVTQSSRYLVKRTGEKVFLECVQDMDHENMFWYRQDPGLGLRLIYFSYDVKMKEKGDIPEGYSVSREKKERFSLILESASTNQTSMYLCASSPLGLGEQYFGPGTRLTVT.

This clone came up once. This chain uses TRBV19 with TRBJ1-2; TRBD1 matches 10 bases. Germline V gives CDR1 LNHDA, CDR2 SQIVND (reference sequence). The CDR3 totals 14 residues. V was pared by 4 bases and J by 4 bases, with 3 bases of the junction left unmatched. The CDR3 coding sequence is TGTGCCAGTAGTACCTGGACAGGGGGCTATGGCTACACCTTC. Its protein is CASSTWTGGYGYTF.

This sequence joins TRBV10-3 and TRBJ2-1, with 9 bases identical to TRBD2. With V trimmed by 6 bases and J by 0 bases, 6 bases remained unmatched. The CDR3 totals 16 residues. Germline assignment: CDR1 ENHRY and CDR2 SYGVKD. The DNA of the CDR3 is TGTGCCATCAGCGTAAGCGGGGGGAGCTCCTACAATGAGCAGTTCTTC. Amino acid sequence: CAISVSGGSSYNEQFF.

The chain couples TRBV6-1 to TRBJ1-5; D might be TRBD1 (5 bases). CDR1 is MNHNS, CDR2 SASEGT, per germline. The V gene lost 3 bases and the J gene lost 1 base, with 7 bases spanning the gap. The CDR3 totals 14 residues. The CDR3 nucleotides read TGTGCCAGCAGTGAGCAGGGAAGCAATCAGCCCCAGCATTTT. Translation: CASSEQGSNQPQHF.

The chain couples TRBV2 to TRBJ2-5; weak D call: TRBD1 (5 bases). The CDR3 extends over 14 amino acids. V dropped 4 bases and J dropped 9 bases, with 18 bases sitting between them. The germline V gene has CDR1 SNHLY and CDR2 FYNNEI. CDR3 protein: CASSGRRVGLSQYF. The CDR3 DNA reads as TGTGCCAGCAGTGGTCGCAGGGTAGGGTTGTCCCAGTACTTC.

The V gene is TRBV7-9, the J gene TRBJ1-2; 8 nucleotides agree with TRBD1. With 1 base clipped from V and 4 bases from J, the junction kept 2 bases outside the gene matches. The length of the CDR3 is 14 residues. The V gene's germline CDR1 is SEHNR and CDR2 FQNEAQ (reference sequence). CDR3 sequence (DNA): TGTGCCAGCAGCTTAGGCAGGGGGCTCTATGGCTACACCTTC. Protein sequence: CASSLGRGLYGYTF.

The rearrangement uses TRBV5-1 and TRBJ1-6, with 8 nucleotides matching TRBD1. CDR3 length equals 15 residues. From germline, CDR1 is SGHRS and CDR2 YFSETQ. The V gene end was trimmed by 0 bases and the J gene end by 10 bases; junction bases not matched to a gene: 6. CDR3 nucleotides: TGCGCCAGCAGCTTGGCGGGACAGGTATACTCACCCCTCCACTTT. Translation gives CASSLAGQVYSPLHF.

DNA of the CDR3: TGTGCCAGCCAGGGACAGGGAATTCGGGAGCAGTACTTC. It yields the protein CASQGQGIREQYF. This rearrangement joins TRBV6-6 to TRBJ2-7, with 9 nucleotides matching TRBD1. After removal of 8 bases from V and 7 bases from J, the junction contained 9 bases not matched to a gene. CDR3 size: 13 residues. Germline V gene data show CDR1 as MNHNY and CDR2 as SVGAGI (reference sequence).

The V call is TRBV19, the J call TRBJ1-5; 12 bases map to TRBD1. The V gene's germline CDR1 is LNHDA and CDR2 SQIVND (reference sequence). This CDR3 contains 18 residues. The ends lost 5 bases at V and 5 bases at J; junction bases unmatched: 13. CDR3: CASSWGQGAGEWDQPQHF. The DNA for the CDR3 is TGTGCCAGTAGTTGGGGACAGGGGGCAGGGGAGTGGGATCAGCCCCAGCATTTT.

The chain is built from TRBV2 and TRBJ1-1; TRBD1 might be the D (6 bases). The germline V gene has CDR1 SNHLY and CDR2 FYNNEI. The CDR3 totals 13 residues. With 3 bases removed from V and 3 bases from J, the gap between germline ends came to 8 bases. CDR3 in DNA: TGTGCCAGCAGTGAGACAGGTTACACTGAAGCTTTCTTT. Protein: CASSETGYTEAFF.

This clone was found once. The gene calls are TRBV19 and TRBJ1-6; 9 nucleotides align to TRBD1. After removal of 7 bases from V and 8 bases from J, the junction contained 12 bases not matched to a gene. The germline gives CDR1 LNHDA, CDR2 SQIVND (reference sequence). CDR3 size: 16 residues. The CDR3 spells CASTLGQGISYSPLHF. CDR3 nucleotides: TGTGCCAGTACCCTCGGACAGGGGATAAGCTATTCACCCCTCCACTTT. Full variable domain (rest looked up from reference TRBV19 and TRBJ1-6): DGGITQSPKYLFRKEGQNVTLSCEQNLNHDAMYWYRQDPGQGLRLIYYSQIVNDFQKGDIAEGYSVSREKKESFPLTVTSAQKNPTAFYLCASTLGQGISYSPLHFGNGTRLTVT.

CDR3 protein: CASSLYTGDLARGELFF. CDR3 in DNA: TGTGCCAGCAGTTTATACACAGGGGACCTAGCCCGGGGGGAGCTGTTTTTT. The chain has TRBV27 and TRBJ2-2; 7 bases map to TRBD1. J was trimmed by 8 bases and V by 1 base; bases with no gene match: 13. This CDR3 is 17 amino acids long. Per the germline V gene, CDR1 is MNHEY and CDR2 is SMNVEV (reference sequence).

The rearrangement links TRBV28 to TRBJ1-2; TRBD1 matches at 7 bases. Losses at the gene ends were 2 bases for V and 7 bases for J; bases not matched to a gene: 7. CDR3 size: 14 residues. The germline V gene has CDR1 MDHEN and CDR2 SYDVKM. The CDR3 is CASSLGDRASGYTF. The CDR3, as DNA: TGTGCCAGCAGTTTAGGCGACAGGGCTAGTGGCTACACCTTC.

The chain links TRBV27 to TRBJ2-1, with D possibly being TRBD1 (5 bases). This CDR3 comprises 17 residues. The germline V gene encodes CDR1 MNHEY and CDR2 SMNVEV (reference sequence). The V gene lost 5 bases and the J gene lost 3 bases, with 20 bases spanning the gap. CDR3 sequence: CASSPLQGGRNYNEQFF. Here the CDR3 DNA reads TGTGCCAGCAGTCCCCTTCAGGGTGGTCGGAACTACAATGAGCAGTTCTTC.

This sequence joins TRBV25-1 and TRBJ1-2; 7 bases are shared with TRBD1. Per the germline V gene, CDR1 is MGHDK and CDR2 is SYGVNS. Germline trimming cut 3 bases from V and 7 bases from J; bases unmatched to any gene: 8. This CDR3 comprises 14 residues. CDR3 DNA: TGTGCCAGCAGTGACGCAGGGACAGCGGGTGGCTACACCTTC. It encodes CASSDAGTAGGYTF.

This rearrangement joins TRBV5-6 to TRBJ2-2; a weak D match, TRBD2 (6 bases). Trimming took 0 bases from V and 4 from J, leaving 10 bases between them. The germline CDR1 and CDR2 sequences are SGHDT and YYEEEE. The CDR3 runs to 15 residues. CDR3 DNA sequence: TGTGCCAGCAGCTTGGCACCCGGGGGCACCGGGGAGCTGTTTTTT. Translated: CASSLAPGGTGELFF. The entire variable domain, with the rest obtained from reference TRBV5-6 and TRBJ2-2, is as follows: DAGVTQSPTHLIKTRGQQVTLRCSPKSGHDTVSWYQQALGQGPQFIFQYYEEEERQRGNFPDRFSGHQFPNYSSELNVNALLLGDSALYLCASSLAPGGTGELFFGEGSRLTVL.

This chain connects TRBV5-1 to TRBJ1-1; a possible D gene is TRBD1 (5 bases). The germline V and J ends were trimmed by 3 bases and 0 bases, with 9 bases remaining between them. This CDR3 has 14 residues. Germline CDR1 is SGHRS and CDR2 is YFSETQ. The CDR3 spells CASSWGDLNTEAFF. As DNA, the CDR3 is TGCGCCAGCAGCTGGGGGGATCTGAACACTGAAGCTTTCTTT.

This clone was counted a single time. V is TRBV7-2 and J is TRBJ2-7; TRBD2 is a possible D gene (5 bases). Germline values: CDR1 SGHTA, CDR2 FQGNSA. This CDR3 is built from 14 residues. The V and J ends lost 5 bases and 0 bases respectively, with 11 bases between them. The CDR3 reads CASSLAGSSYEQYF. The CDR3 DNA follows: TGTGCCAGCAGCCTCGCGGGTAGCTCCTACGAGCAGTACTTC.

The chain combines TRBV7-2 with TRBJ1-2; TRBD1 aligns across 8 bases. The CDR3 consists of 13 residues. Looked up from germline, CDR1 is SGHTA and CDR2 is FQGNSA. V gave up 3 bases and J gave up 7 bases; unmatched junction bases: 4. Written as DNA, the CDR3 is TGTGCCAGCAGCTTCGGACAGGGAGGTGGCTACACCTTC. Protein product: CASSFGQGGGYTF.